These T cell receptor beta chains were read from a single sample in a study of OX40 agonist ivuxolimab in advanced cancers. The repertoire was sequenced with immunoSEQ multiplex PCR; TCRdb's copy has only in-frame clones and lacks some. The top ten clones hold more than 3% of a sample with about 58,000 clones, over 70% of them seen once. This specimen was CD4+ or CD8+ T cells sorted from blood, taken in a trial of the OX40 agonist ivuxolimab. The origin of the receptors is an adult with an advanced solid tumor such as melanoma, head and neck, liver or kidney cancer. CDR3s include the opening cysteine and the closing phenylalanine or tryptophan. Each record gives: V gene, J gene, D gene, clone size, CDR3 DNA, CDR3 protein. The D gene is left open where the match is weak. Clone size is given for some rows only: seen once, a few or many times, or a class if the clone is expanded.

v_gene: TRBV6-5
j_gene: TRBJ2-7
d_gene: TRBD1
abundance: NA
CDR3nt: TGTGCCAGCAGACCAGGGACAGGCGTCTACGAGCAGTACTTC
CDR3aa: CASRPGTGVYEQYF

v_gene: TRBV27
j_gene: TRBJ2-7
d_gene: TRBD2
abundance: NA
CDR3nt: TGTGCCAGCAGTCCAAGCGGGAGGGCCTCCGAGCAGTACTTC
CDR3aa: CASSPSGRASEQYF

v_gene: TRBV30
j_gene: TRBJ1-3
d_gene: NA
abundance: NA
CDR3nt: TGTGCCTGGAGTGTACATGACTCTGGAAACACCATATATTTT
CDR3aa: CAWSVHDSGNTIYF

v_gene: TRBV30
j_gene: TRBJ1-3
d_gene: NA
abundance: NA
CDR3nt: TGTGCCTGGAGTAGGGAGTCTGGAAACACCATATATTTT
CDR3aa: CAWSRESGNTIYF

v_gene: TRBV5-4
j_gene: TRBJ2-7
d_gene: TRBD1
abundance: NA
CDR3nt: TGTGCCAGCAGCTTGTGGGACAGGGCGTACGAGCAGTACTTC
CDR3aa: CASSLWDRAYEQYF

v_gene: TRBV6-6
j_gene: TRBJ2-7
d_gene: NA
abundance: NA
CDR3nt: TGTGCCAGCATCGAAAGCTGGGTATCCTACGAGCAGTACTTC
CDR3aa: CASIESWVSYEQYF

v_gene: TRBV2
j_gene: TRBJ2-1
d_gene: NA
abundance: once
CDR3nt: TGTGCCAGCAGCGCCGAGGGGAGCTTCGGGGATGAGCAGTTCTTC
CDR3aa: CASSAEGSFGDEQFF

v_gene: TRBV18
j_gene: TRBJ2-1
d_gene: NA
abundance: NA
CDR3nt: TGTGCCAGCTCACCCGATATTCGGGGCCTCGATTACAATGAGCAGTTCTTC
CDR3aa: CASSPDIRGLDYNEQFF

v_gene: TRBV5-1
j_gene: TRBJ2-2
d_gene: TRBD2
abundance: NA
CDR3nt: TGCGCCAGCAGCCCCCGACTAGCGGGAGTTCTCGGGGAGCTGTTTTTT
CDR3aa: CASSPRLAGVLGELFF

v_gene: TRBV7-9
j_gene: TRBJ1-2
d_gene: NA
abundance: NA
CDR3nt: TGTGCCAGCAGCCTCGGACAGCCCAGCGGCTACACCTTC
CDR3aa: CASSLGQPSGYTF

v_gene: TRBV10-3
j_gene: TRBJ2-1
d_gene: NA
abundance: few
CDR3nt: TGTGCCATCAGTGCGCCCCAGGGGGGCGATGAGCAGTTCTTC
CDR3aa: CAISAPQGGDEQFF

v_gene: TRBV5-4
j_gene: TRBJ2-3
d_gene: TRBD2
abundance: NA
CDR3nt: TGTGCCAGCAGCCGTCGGACTAGCGGGAGGGGCAGCACAGATACGCAGTATTTT
CDR3aa: CASSRRTSGRGSTDTQYF

v_gene: TRBV27
j_gene: TRBJ2-7
d_gene: TRBD1
abundance: NA
CDR3nt: TGTGCCAGCACCCCCCGACAGGGTGATCCCCACGAGCAGTACTTC
CDR3aa: CASTPRQGDPHEQYF

v_gene: TRBV5-1
j_gene: TRBJ2-5
d_gene: NA
abundance: NA
CDR3nt: TGCGCCAGCAGTATCACCGGTAGCGGCCAAGAGACCCAGTACTTC
CDR3aa: CASSITGSGQETQYF

v_gene: TRBV2
j_gene: TRBJ1-6
d_gene: NA
abundance: NA
CDR3nt: TGTGCCAGCAGCTCCGGCAGGGTTCTTAATTCACCCCTCCACTTT
CDR3aa: CASSSGRVLNSPLHF

v_gene: TRBV2
j_gene: TRBJ2-1
d_gene: TRBD2
abundance: NA
CDR3nt: TGTGCCAGCAGGGCGACTAGCGGGATATACAATGAGCAGTTCTTC
CDR3aa: CASRATSGIYNEQFF

v_gene: TRBV29-1
j_gene: TRBJ2-1
d_gene: TRBD2
abundance: NA
CDR3nt: TGCAGCGCACAGCGGGAGTCTTCGGAGCAGTTCTTC
CDR3aa: CSAQRESSEQFF

v_gene: TRBV15
j_gene: TRBJ1-6
d_gene: NA
abundance: NA
CDR3nt: TGTGCCACCAGCAGAGATACGGAGGACCCAACCAATTCACCCCTCCACTTT
CDR3aa: CATSRDTEDPTNSPLHF

v_gene: TRBV18
j_gene: TRBJ2-3
d_gene: NA
abundance: NA
CDR3nt: TGTGCCAGCTCACCAGGGAGCACAAGCACAGATACGCAGTATTTT
CDR3aa: CASSPGSTSTDTQYF

v_gene: TRBV7-9
j_gene: TRBJ1-3
d_gene: NA
abundance: once
CDR3nt: TGTGCCAGCAGCTTAGTGTCGTTTTCAGGAAACACCATATATTTT
CDR3aa: CASSLVSFSGNTIYF

v_gene: TRBV6-1
j_gene: TRBJ2-7
d_gene: TRBD2
abundance: NA
CDR3nt: TGTGCCACCTTGCCCCCTAGCGGCAGTTCCTACGAGCAGTACTTC
CDR3aa: CATLPPSGSSYEQYF

v_gene: TRBV6-5
j_gene: TRBJ2-2
d_gene: TRBD2
abundance: NA
CDR3nt: TGTGCCAGCAGTGGGAGCGGGAGGGGAGGGGAGCTGTTTTTT
CDR3aa: CASSGSGRGGELFF

v_gene: TRBV5-4
j_gene: TRBJ1-2
d_gene: NA
abundance: NA
CDR3nt: TGTGCCAGCAGCTTCTCCACCGGAGGGATCTATGGCTACACCTTC
CDR3aa: CASSFSTGGIYGYTF

v_gene: TRBV10-3
j_gene: TRBJ1-5
d_gene: NA
abundance: NA
CDR3nt: TGTGCCACCCGCGAACGGGATCAGCCCCAGCATTTT
CDR3aa: CATRERDQPQHF

v_gene: TRBV19
j_gene: TRBJ2-7
d_gene: NA
abundance: few
CDR3nt: TGTGCCAGTAGTATTTTAGGCGAGGAGGCTCGGGACTTC
CDR3aa: CASSILGEEARDF

v_gene: TRBV2
j_gene: TRBJ1-3
d_gene: NA
abundance: NA
CDR3nt: TGTGCCAGCAGTGGGACGGGGAATGGAAACACCATATATTTT
CDR3aa: CASSGTGNGNTIYF

v_gene: TRBV7-3
j_gene: TRBJ2-3
d_gene: NA
abundance: NA
CDR3nt: TGTGCCAGCAGCTTAGGGGCGGGATCTAGCACAGATACGCAGTATTTT
CDR3aa: CASSLGAGSSTDTQYF

v_gene: TRBV29-1
j_gene: TRBJ2-1
d_gene: TRBD2
abundance: NA
CDR3nt: TGCAGCGTTGCTAGCGGGAGGTCTTACTCCTACAATGAGCAGTTCTTC
CDR3aa: CSVASGRSYSYNEQFF

v_gene: TRBV6-1
j_gene: TRBJ1-2
d_gene: NA
abundance: NA
CDR3nt: TGTGCCAGCAGTGAATACCGATACGGCTATGGCTACACCTTC
CDR3aa: CASSEYRYGYGYTF

v_gene: TRBV5-1
j_gene: TRBJ1-2
d_gene: NA
abundance: NA
CDR3nt: TGCGCCAGCAGCTTGCAAGGACGGGCGGATGATAACTATGGCTACACCTTC
CDR3aa: CASSLQGRADDNYGYTF

v_gene: TRBV4-2
j_gene: TRBJ2-1
d_gene: TRBD1
abundance: NA
CDR3nt: TGTGCCAGCAGCCGGGAAGGGACAGGGGACAATGAGCAGTTCTTC
CDR3aa: CASSREGTGDNEQFF

v_gene: TRBV13
j_gene: TRBJ2-2
d_gene: NA
abundance: NA
CDR3nt: TGTGCCAGCAGCTTAGGCCTAGGTGTTACCGGGGAGCTGTTTTTT
CDR3aa: CASSLGLGVTGELFF

v_gene: TRBV4-3
j_gene: TRBJ2-6
d_gene: NA
abundance: NA
CDR3nt: TGCGCCAGCAGCCAAGAGGCGGCAGTACGATTCTCTGGGGCCAACGTCCTGACTTTC
CDR3aa: CASSQEAAVRFSGANVLTF

v_gene: TRBV5-6
j_gene: TRBJ2-1
d_gene: TRBD2
abundance: NA
CDR3nt: TGTGCCAGCAGCCGTGGACTAGCGGAGTACAATGAGCAGTTCTTC
CDR3aa: CASSRGLAEYNEQFF

v_gene: TRBV18
j_gene: TRBJ1-1
d_gene: TRBD1
abundance: few
CDR3nt: TGTGCCAGCTCACTACAGGGGGAGGTGAACACTGAAGCTTTCTTT
CDR3aa: CASSLQGEVNTEAFF

v_gene: TRBV7-2
j_gene: TRBJ2-3
d_gene: NA
abundance: once
CDR3nt: TGTGCCAGTAGCTTTGGCGGGTCGTTGGGAAATACGCAGTATTTT
CDR3aa: CASSFGGSLGNTQYF

v_gene: TRBV6-1
j_gene: TRBJ2-3
d_gene: NA
abundance: NA
CDR3nt: TGTGCCAGCAGTGATATGGCAGATACGCAGTATTTT
CDR3aa: CASSDMADTQYF

v_gene: TRBV10-1
j_gene: TRBJ2-7
d_gene: NA
abundance: NA
CDR3nt: TGCGCCAGCAGTGAGTCAGGGGGGGAGTTCAACGAGCAGTACTTC
CDR3aa: CASSESGGEFNEQYF

v_gene: TRBV7-2
j_gene: TRBJ1-1
d_gene: TRBD1
abundance: NA
CDR3nt: TGTGCCAGCATCACCGGGACAGTGAACACTGAAGCTTTCTTT
CDR3aa: CASITGTVNTEAFF

v_gene: TRBV28
j_gene: TRBJ2-2
d_gene: NA
abundance: NA
CDR3nt: TGTGCCAGCATTCACCCGAACACCGGGGAGCTGTTTTTT
CDR3aa: CASIHPNTGELFF

v_gene: TRBV28
j_gene: TRBJ2-7
d_gene: TRBD1
abundance: NA
CDR3nt: TGTGCCAGCAGTTTAGGAGGGACAGGGAGTTTCGAGCAGTACTTC
CDR3aa: CASSLGGTGSFEQYF

v_gene: TRBV5-4
j_gene: TRBJ2-5
d_gene: TRBD1
abundance: NA
CDR3nt: TGTGCCAGCAGCCCTACGACAGGGTCGGAGACCCAGTACTTC
CDR3aa: CASSPTTGSETQYF

v_gene: TRBV5-1
j_gene: TRBJ2-2
d_gene: TRBD1
abundance: NA
CDR3nt: TGCGCCAGCACCCTCGACAGGGCTACTACCGGGGAGCTGTTTTTT
CDR3aa: CASTLDRATTGELFF

v_gene: TRBV30
j_gene: TRBJ1-6
d_gene: TRBD1
abundance: NA
CDR3nt: TGTGCCTGGATGCACCGGGACAGGGGCAATTCACCCCTCCACTTT
CDR3aa: CAWMHRDRGNSPLHF

v_gene: TRBV27
j_gene: TRBJ2-2
d_gene: TRBD1
abundance: NA
CDR3nt: TGTGCCAGCACTGGACAGGGGGTCACCGGGGAGCTGTTTTTT
CDR3aa: CASTGQGVTGELFF

v_gene: TRBV7-9
j_gene: TRBJ1-2
d_gene: NA
abundance: NA
CDR3nt: TGTGCCAGCAGCAACGTGGGTGGCTACACCTTC
CDR3aa: CASSNVGGYTF

v_gene: TRBV2
j_gene: TRBJ2-3
d_gene: TRBD1
abundance: NA
CDR3nt: TGTGCCAGCAGAACAGGGGTGGTCGGTTTTGGTACGCAGTATTTT
CDR3aa: CASRTGVVGFGTQYF

v_gene: TRBV30
j_gene: TRBJ2-7
d_gene: NA
abundance: NA
CDR3nt: TGTGCCTGGAGTGAAGGGGGTCGATCCTACGAGCAGTACTTC
CDR3aa: CAWSEGGRSYEQYF

v_gene: TRBV18
j_gene: TRBJ1-2
d_gene: NA
abundance: NA
CDR3nt: TGTGCCAGCTCACCCCTGACAGGAATGGAGTTGAACTATGGCTACACCTTC
CDR3aa: CASSPLTGMELNYGYTF

v_gene: TRBV7-2
j_gene: TRBJ2-7
d_gene: NA
abundance: NA
CDR3nt: TGTGCCAGCAGCTTAGCGCATGGGGGGGCCTCCTACGAGCAGTACTTC
CDR3aa: CASSLAHGGASYEQYF

v_gene: TRBV2
j_gene: TRBJ2-3
d_gene: NA
abundance: NA
CDR3nt: TGTGCCAGCAGTAGTACAGATACGCAGTATTTT
CDR3aa: CASSSTDTQYF

v_gene: TRBV5-1
j_gene: TRBJ2-3
d_gene: NA
abundance: NA
CDR3nt: TGCGCCAGCAGCTTGGCCGCGGATTACGGCACAGATACGCAGTATTTT
CDR3aa: CASSLAADYGTDTQYF

v_gene: TRBV18
j_gene: TRBJ2-3
d_gene: NA
abundance: few
CDR3nt: TGTGCCAGCTCGCTAGGAACACTAGCCAGCACAGATACGCAGTATTTT
CDR3aa: CASSLGTLASTDTQYF